Shown below are 20 T cell receptor beta chains from a single sample sequenced in a study of metastatic and nonmetastatic thyroid tumors (TCRdb year 2020). No treatment had been received by any patient before thyroid surgery. Library preparation used PCR. Sequencer: Illumina HiSeq 4000. Using fastp at Q25 and MiXCR, TCRdb reprocessed the public reads and kept productive beta chains. The sample table contains some 40,000 clones; only one count was recorded for approximately 20% of them. The ten largest clones add up to about 13% of the sample. Material: tumor tissue. These receptors were collected from a female donor with papillary thyroid cancer or a benign thyroid nodule (not recorded which). Some clones in this sample may be carry-over from other donors' samples.

With regard to this clone: At one boundary the junction diverges from the germline segment, which might be a read error. This chain links TRBV12-3 or TRBV12-4 with TRBJ2-1, with a tentative D call TRBD2 (5 bases). The CDR3 has 15 residues. CDR3 residues: CASSLFPDSYDEQFF. The DNA of the CDR3 is TGTGCCAGCAGTCTATTCCCGGACTCCTACGATGAGCAGTTCTTC.

This clone was seen repeatedly, ten times or more. The chain combines TRBV27 with TRBJ1-1; D ambiguous. Germline CDR1 is MNHEY and CDR2 is SMNVEV (reference sequence). Trimming left V 2 bases short and J 4 bases short, with 11 bases between. This CDR3 region has 14 residues. The DNA for the CDR3 is TGTGCCAGCAGTTTAGGGATGGGGTTCACTGAAGCTTTCTTT. Its translation: CASSLGMGFTEAFF.

This clone came up a few times. This chain uses TRBV6-1 with TRBJ2-1; no clear D. The germline V and J ends were trimmed by 7 bases and 6 bases, with 16 bases remaining between them. The CDR3 loop spans 14 amino acids. The germline V gene encodes CDR1 MNHNS and CDR2 SASEGT. This CDR3 reads CASTREDPFNEQFF. CDR3 in DNA: TGTGCCAGCACCAGAGAAGACCCTTTCAATGAGCAGTTCTTC.

The rearrangement joins TRBV5-1 to TRBJ1-6; 9 nucleotides line up with TRBD1. The CDR3 covers 15 residues. CDR1 and CDR2 (germline): SGHRS, YFSETQ. Trimming took 6 bases from V and 8 from J; bases not matched to a gene: 9. As DNA, the CDR3 is TGCGCCAGCACGCTTAGGACAGGGGTGGATTCACCCCTCCACTTT. Translation gives CASTLRTGVDSPLHF.

The table lists this clone with many counts. This specimen includes other DNA sequences encoding the same CDR3. The chain couples TRBV19 to TRBJ2-1; D unclear. Trimming left V 5 bases short and J 10 bases short, with 12 bases between. There are 12 residues in the CDR3. Germline assignment: CDR1 LNHDA and CDR2 SQIVND (reference sequence). CDR3: CASSWFLGEQFF. The CDR3 DNA reads TGTGCCAGTAGTTGGTTTTTGGGGGAGCAGTTCTTC.

This clone showed up many times. The genes are TRBV27 and TRBJ2-1; 9 bases are a match to TRBD1. V lost 8 bases, J lost 9 bases, and 11 bases stayed unmatched. This CDR3 region has 14 residues. Germline CDR1 and CDR2: MNHEY and SMNVEV (reference sequence). The CDR3 reads CASLALGTGLEQFF. The CDR3 DNA reads as TGTGCCAGCTTGGCCCTCGGGACAGGGCTTGAGCAGTTCTTC.

This clone has ten or more counts. J is TRBJ2-4 and V is TRBV20-1; 7 bases match TRBD1. J lost 3 bases, V lost 5 bases, and 7 bases had no gene match. CDR1 is DFQATT and CDR2 is SNEGSKA in the germline V gene (reference sequence). CDR3 length: 14 residues. CDR3 in amino acids: CSALKPGGKNIQYF. The CDR3 DNA reads as TGCAGTGCTCTAAAGCCAGGGGGCAAAAACATTCAGTACTTC.

This clone was seen at least ten times. Other nucleotide sequences from this sample produce the same CDR3. This sequence joins TRBV5-6 and TRBJ1-5; 9 nucleotides match TRBD1. V trimming: 3 bases; J trimming: 5 bases; junction bases outside the gene matches: 9. The CDR3 length is 16 residues. The germline gives CDR1 SGHDT, CDR2 YYEEEE. DNA for the CDR3: TGTGCCAGCAGCTCGTACAGGGGGCAGGGCGATCAGCCCCAGCATTTT. It encodes CASSSYRGQGDQPQHF. The variable domain in full, completed from reference TRBV5-6 and TRBJ1-5, reads DAGVTQSPTHLIKTRGQQVTLRCSPKSGHDTVSWYQQALGQGPQFIFQYYEEEERQRGNFPDRFSGHQFPNYSSELNVNALLLGDSALYLCASSSYRGQGDQPQHFGDGTRLSIL.

The chain recombines TRBV3-1 with TRBJ2-7; D is perhaps TRBD1 (5 bases). The CDR3 consists of 17 residues. Deletions cut 0 bases from V and 2 bases from J, with 17 bases between. Germline CDR1 and CDR2: LGHDT and YNNKEL (reference sequence). The CDR3 DNA reads as TGTGCCAGCAGCCAAGAGTCAGGGATCAGCTCCCCCTACGAGCAGTACTTC. This sequence encodes CASSQESGISSPYEQYF.

A note on this clone: This may stem from a read error, because a much larger clone lies one nucleotide away. The chain links TRBV4-3 to TRBJ2-7; 11 nucleotides line up with TRBD2. The germline gives CDR1 LGHNA, CDR2 YSLEER. The CDR3 is 16 residues long. J was trimmed by 3 bases and V by 7 bases; bases with no gene match: 11. CDR3 in amino acids: CASILTSGASIYEQYF. The CDR3 nucleotides are TGCGCCAGCATCTTGACTAGCGGGGCTAGTATCTACGAGCAGTACTTC.

Ten or more counts support this clone. The same CDR3 also results from other DNA sequences found in this sample. The chain recombines TRBV20-1 with TRBJ2-1; D is perhaps TRBD2 (6 bases). The germline CDR1 and CDR2 sequences are DFQATT and SNEGSKA (reference sequence). The CDR3 runs 11 residues. V was cut by 5 bases and J by 9 bases, with 11 bases left in between. As DNA, the CDR3 is TGCAGTGCTCCGACTAGATTTGAGCAGTTCTTC. Its translation is CSAPTRFEQFF.

This clone was seen a few times. The chain uses TRBV19 and TRBJ1-2, with a weak D call TRBD1 (6 bases). With 5 bases removed from V and 3 bases from J, the gap between germline ends came to 13 bases. CDR1 is LNHDA, CDR2 SQIVND, per germline (reference sequence). The CDR3 runs 14 residues. CDR3 nucleotides: TGTGCCAGTAGTGGAGGGACATTATACTATGGCTACACCTTC. This encodes CASSGGTLYYGYTF.

This clone was found many times. This chain connects TRBV7-8 to TRBJ1-2, with D possibly TRBD1 on 6 matching bases. Germline values: CDR1 SGHVS, CDR2 FQNEAQ. CDR3 length: 15 residues. Deletions cut 5 bases from V and 0 bases from J, with 13 bases between. DNA for the CDR3: TGTGCCAGCAGCCGGTCTGACAGGACTAACTATGGCTACACCTTC. It encodes CASSRSDRTNYGYTF. The entire variable domain, with the rest obtained from reference TRBV7-8 and TRBJ1-2, is as follows: GAGVSQSPRYKVAKRGQDVALRCDPISGHVSLFWYQQALGQGPEFLTYFQNEAQLDKSGLPSDRFFAERPEGSVSTLKIQRTQQEDSAVYLCASSRSDRTNYGYTFGSGTRLTVV.

In this sample, this clone turned up many times. The rearrangement joins TRBV7-9 to TRBJ2-2; no firm D call. V shed 3 bases and J shed 1 base, with 6 bases lying between them. The CDR3 spans 14 residues. In germline, CDR1 is SEHNR, CDR2 FQNEAQ (reference sequence). The CDR3 DNA reads as TGTGCCAGCAGCTTGATGGGGAACACCGGGGAGCTGTTTTTT. Its translation: CASSLMGNTGELFF.

With respect to this clone: This may stem from a read error, because a much larger clone lies one nucleotide away. The chain carries TRBV10-2 and TRBJ2-5, with D uncertain. The CDR3 has 15 amino acids. V was trimmed by 7 bases and J by 4 bases, leaving 19 bases between them. The germline V gene encodes CDR1 WSHSY and CDR2 SAAADI. The CDR3 DNA reads TGCGCCAGCAAGCCCCGGGTCACCTTGCTAGAGACCCAGTACTTC. Translated: CASKPRVTLLETQYF.

This clone was picked up many times. V and J are TRBV4-1 and TRBJ1-3, with D maybe TRBD1 (6 bases). This CDR3 has 15 residues. Germline V CDR1 and CDR2: MGHRA, YSYEKL. V was pared by 0 bases and J by 2 bases, with 8 bases between. CDR3 loop: CASSQDPGAGNTIYF. The CDR3 coding sequence is TGCGCCAGCAGCCAAGATCCAGGGGCTGGAAACACCATATATTTT.

This clone came up a few times. The chain is built from TRBV6-2 or TRBV6-3 and TRBJ1-1; 7 bases align to TRBD1. The CDR3 loop spans 16 amino acids. Looked up from germline, CDR1 is MNHEY and CDR2 is SVGEGT. V trimming: 7 bases; J trimming: 4 bases; junction bases outside the gene matches: 15. The CDR3 reads CASTPGLWAGGTEAFF. As DNA, the CDR3 is TGTGCCAGCACCCCCGGGCTGTGGGCAGGGGGCACTGAAGCTTTCTTT.

This chain joins TRBV20-1 and TRBJ2-3; a possible D gene is TRBD1 (5 bases). The germline V gene encodes CDR1 DFQATT and CDR2 SNEGSKA (reference sequence). The CDR3 sequence is 14 residues long. Trimming cost V 6 bases and J 2 bases, with 15 bases left between them. The CDR3 DNA is TGCAGTGCCATGAACGACAGAACCACAGATACGCAGTATTTT. Translating gives CSAMNDRTTDTQYF.

The gene calls are TRBV11-1 and TRBJ2-2; 9 bases match TRBD1. This CDR3 has 16 residues. Germline CDR1 reads SGHAT; CDR2 reads FQDESV (reference sequence). V trimming: 1 base; J trimming: 5 bases; junction bases outside the gene matches: 5. As DNA, the CDR3 is TGTGCCAGCAGCTTAGGGGACAGGGTTGCTACCGGGGAGCTGTTTTTT. Residues: CASSLGDRVATGELFF. Using reference TRBV11-1 and TRBJ2-2 for the parts outside the CDR3, the full variable domain is EAEVAQSPRYKITEKSQAVAFWCDPISGHATLYWYRQILGQGPELLVQFQDESVVDDSQLPKDRFSAERLKGVDSTLKIQPAELGDSAMYLCASSLGDRVATGELFFGEGSRLTVL.

The sample holds many counts of this clone. CDR3 in amino acids: CASSALEGDTEAFF. The CDR3 bases are TGTGCCAGCAGTGCTCTGGAGGGGGACACTGAAGCTTTCTTT. The chain is built from TRBV27 and TRBJ1-1; maybe TRBD1 (6 bases). Trimming removed 5 bases from V and 3 bases from J, with 13 bases in between. The CDR3 is made up of 14 amino acids. Germline V gene lookup returns CDR1 MNHEY and CDR2 SMNVEV (reference sequence).